The rows below give T cell receptor beta chains drawn from one sample of a study of response to subunit inactivated influenza vaccine. TCRdb passed the RT-PCR reads through MiXCR, listing each CDR3 protein once. The profile covers around 500,000 distinct CDR3 sequences, with 10% to 11% appearing a single time and about an eighth taken by the ten largest. The starting material was PBMCs from blood, obtained more than 35 days after vaccination. Receptors originate from a man between 45 and 60 years old who received an inactivated influenza vaccine. Each CDR3 is given with its conserved first and last residue.

>TRBJ2-2|TRBV11-2
CASSLVIRVNTGELFF
>TRBJ2-2|TRBV15
CATSRDGAGGGELFF
>TRBJ1-1|TRBV7-9
CASRSSWGNTEAFF
>TRBJ2-2|TRBV5-1
CASSRLPPADLTGELFF
>TRBJ2-1|TRBV28
CASTLFPVYEQFF
>TRBJ2-2|TRBV20-1
CSARDWEGGTGELFF
>TRBJ2-5|TRBV10-3
CAIGTGTGQETQYF
>TRBJ1-4|TRBV5-1
CASSQGLRANEKLFF
>TRBJ1-2|TRBV5-1
CASSSGSSGYGYTF
>TRBJ2-1|TRBV11-1
CASSLVSSGGARYNEQFF
>TRBJ1-1|TRBV12-3/TRBV12-4
CASSWGNTEAFF
>TRBJ2-1|TRBV5-5
CASSSLPPSGGADEQFF
>TRBJ2-2|TRBV7-2
CASSSDIYTGELFF
>TRBJ1-1|TRBV5-6
CASSFKPGQGPSTEAFF
>TRBJ1-2|TRBV3-1
CASSQDSRVGGYTF
>TRBJ2-7|TRBV4-2
CASSPPGTSNEQYF
>TRBJ2-1|TRBV12-3/TRBV12-4
CASSLAYGNEQFF
>TRBJ2-4|TRBV6-5
CASSFGWGLAKNIQYF